This T cell receptor beta chain is from a study of cytomegalovirus exposure and HLA in healthy donors (dated by TCRdb to between 2016 and 2019). About the investigation overall: An earlier analysis of 587 of the donors reported under 300 Gb of sequence data and some 110 million unique TCR beta sequences obtained from about 179 million T cells. About five DR-DQ haplotypes were handled as single units for association and clustering because linkage in the cohort was strong. A separate validation cohort of 100 to 150 different subjects was used in addition to the approximately 670-subject first cohort. HLA typing covered class I and class II loci at four-digit resolution. Alongside the repertoire data, information on donor age, sex, ethnicity and CMV serostatus was compiled. The study used immunosequencing to profile the T cell repertoires of approximately 690 subjects and linked those repertoires to cytomegalovirus serostatus. On average, 235,054 unique TCR beta nucleotide sequences were sequenced per donor among 300 to 500 genotyped donors of the cohort, with about 19% of those sequences being non-productive. The study aimed to test whether signatures of past pathogen exposure could be identified by cataloging public T cell receptors. In an earlier analysis of 500 to 650 of the donors, high-throughput TCR beta sequencing was used to judge whether each TCR beta V gene segment behaved as functional or pseudogenic. Of the approximately 400 genotyped donors, about 84% fell in the genetic ancestry cluster associated with self-reported Caucasian donors. A later genetic analysis used genome-wide SNP genotypes for about three fifths of the 666 donors, treating that subset as a discovery cohort. A later analysis re-analyzed previously published TCR beta repertoires from roughly 630 donors and added high-resolution HLA genotyping to study TCR occurrence patterns. To predict cytomegalovirus infection status, the study brought together high-throughput TCR immunosequencing, statistical association of individual TCRs with disease status, and machine learning. Every discovery cohort repertoire had been produced on one sequencing platform. About 330 gigabases of sequencing data and about 92 million unique TCR sequences made up an early release that covered nearly 650 HLA-typed donors. Rather than drawing on any new phenotypic data, the later analysis identified candidate immune exposures from TCR beta sequences and the way those sequences occurred across donors. Typing coverage differed by locus: A, B, C, DRB1 and DQB1 were typed in about 629-640 donors, DQA1 in about 500, DPA1 in some 610, and DPB1 in roughly 450.

Note on this clone: This receptor's antigen is unknown. Per-base qualities were not stored, and no clone one base away is much larger.

Library preparation employed the immunoSEQ multiplex PCR assay. A mixture of 60 forward primers for TCR Vbeta segments and 13 reverse primers for TCR Jbeta segments was used in the multiplex PCR. The CDR3 region of rearranged TCR beta genes was amplified from genomic DNA by a multiplex PCR assay. On the Illumina HiSeq System, the amplified TCR beta libraries were sequenced as 87-base-pair reads. The original methods were these. In a later analysis, some 80 million unique TCR beta chains were counted across the roughly 670 repertoires, and around 10 million of these chains were shared by at least two donors. To remove PCR and sequencing errors, raw reads were error-corrected and collapsed into unique sequences using a nearest-neighbor algorithm that merged closely related sequences. To assign V, D and J gene segments, CDR3 sequences were aligned to IMGT reference sequences. For a sequence to be retained, at least a six-nucleotide match to both a V gene segment and a J gene segment was required. Rearrangements were called productive when the CDR3 lacked stop codons and stayed in frame with V and J; all others were non-productive. CDR3 was defined according to IMGT convention as the region running from the second conserved V-encoded cysteine to the conserved J-encoded phenylalanine. The earlier analysis of 500 to 650 of the donors excluded any sequence lacking an unambiguous match to a single V gene segment. In an earlier analysis of about 590 of the donors, a V segment was called functional when productive rearrangements were above 56.7%, and segregating when the standard deviation between donors exceeded 5%. A statistical classification framework was built to diagnose cytomegalovirus status from the catalog of TCR beta chain sequences. In a later analysis, V and J genes were assigned by comparing TCR nucleotide sequences against IMGT/GENE-DB human TR gene sequences. Using the TCRdist pipeline, a later analysis assigned CDR3 sequences along with most-parsimonious VDJ recombination scenarios. A later analysis defined each TCR beta chain by its CDR3 amino acid sequence plus V-gene family, and excluded reads lacking a unique V-gene family. To address suspected cross-contamination and a sequencing artifact, a later analysis removed several hundred highly shared, low-generation-probability nucleotide sequences. A later analysis calculated a clonal expansion index for each public chain from normalized within-repertoire ranks of inferred template counts. Generation probabilities in a later analysis came from a VDJ recombination model fitted to out-of-frame rearrangements, and those results were checked against IGoR. In a later analysis, hypergeometric tests were used to score TCR-TCR, TCR-HLA and TCR-CMV co-occurrence, with a repertoire-size bias correction applied to TCR pairs. To estimate false discovery rates, a later analysis permuted the HLA or CMV assignments 20 times. In a later analysis, co-occurring TCRs were grouped with DBSCAN, and TCRdist sequence similarity was added when clustering was performed within HLA-allele-positive subsets. Repertoires with fewer than 30,000 or more than 120,000 public chains, plus five repertoires with anomalous nucleotide sharing, were excluded from co-occurrence clustering. TCRdb obtained this table from immuneACCESS and retained in-frame rearrangements with V and J assigned. These tables miss some clones; where compared with another copy, unresolved V genes account for less than half of the shortfall, and the remainder is unexplained. Clone size and V and J calls were adopted from that table, with D and trimming inferred from the DNA. The sample data list 100,000 to 150,000 clones, and about 86% of these were observed just once. Together, the top ten hold roughly 5% of the sample.

V loses 6 bases at its end and J loses 6 bases; junction bases beyond the gene matches: 12. Taken from the germline V gene, the CDR1 and CDR2 loops are SQVTM and ANQGSEA. The CDR3 sequence holds 14 residues, the cysteine and phenylalanine included. Only the CDR3 DNA is retained, 42 bases long and in frame from the first base. In total, 666 healthy bone marrow donors made up the cohort. All cohort members were sampled while nominally healthy, although unrecorded immune exposures were likely present. The donor tested CMV seronegative and was one of the 352 seronegative cohort members. Every donor gave a peripheral blood sample, and the peripheral blood mononuclear cells from that sample were used for TCR beta sequencing. The Qiagen DNeasy Blood Extraction Kit was used to extract genomic DNA from the blood cell samples. Paper-wide results and their limitations: Because the 87-base-pair reads could not distinguish some IMGT-functional V segments, including TRBV6-2 and TRBV6-3, those segments were excluded. A further reported finding was that TCR beta sequences accurately predicted the HLA-A and HLA-B alleles for most subjects in the first cohort. This cohort had only TCR beta chains sequenced, and the lack of alpha or paired-chain data limited which features could be detected. The classifier was reported to diagnose cytomegalovirus status with high specificity and sensitivity in both the original cohort and the validation cohort. An earlier analysis of approximately 600 of the donors showed that most TCR beta V segments appeared in productive rearrangements either about 87% or about 30% of the time, which broadly matched IMGT annotations. Presence/absence analyses assumed roughly uniform sequencing depth across donors, an assumption that may not hold. Compared with equally common non-associated chains, HLA-associated TCR beta chains in a later analysis were more clonally expanded and had lower generation probabilities. According to a later analysis, most CMV-associated TCR beta chains appeared to be HLA-restricted, and the HLA associations seemed to be driven largely by CMV exposure. In vitro tests confirmed that three of the cytomegalovirus-associated TCR beta chains recognize cytomegalovirus antigens. CMV serostatus was the only immune exposure information available for the cohort. A later genetic analysis associated a missense DCLRE1C variant with V-gene and J-gene trimming of TCR beta chains, and an independent cohort replicated the association. In a later genetic analysis, fewer N-insertions in productive TCRs were reported among donors in an Asian-associated ancestry cluster than the roughly 700-donor mean. At a false discovery rate of 0.05, a later analysis linked some 17,000 TCR beta sequences to specific HLA alleles. The sequencing pipeline was judged likely to have produced a cluster of highly shared sequence variants as a technical artifact. The authors suggested that the approach could potentially be extended to other disease states and immunological phenotypes. The study gave a list of over 150 TCR beta chains associated with cytomegalovirus. In a later analysis, TCR association rates were found to vary across HLA loci, with the most associated TCRs seen for DRB1 alleles and the fewest for HLA-C alleles. According to a later analysis, parvovirus B19, influenza, CMV and Epstein-Barr virus appeared linked to several top co-occurrence clusters. Because counts were too low, seventeen rarely observed V segments, including chromosome 9 orphons, were left out of the earlier analysis of a few hundred of the donors. Correlated functional status among segregating V segments might be attributable to linkage disequilibrium, but an unknown experimental factor could not be ruled out. HLA typing was unavailable for some donors at each locus, so association tests used only the typed subset. When HLA alleles, especially DR and DQ, strongly co-occurred, attributing TCR associations to individual alleles was difficult. Most TCR sequences were seen in very few donors, while some public TCRs were found in many individuals.

The chain was built from TRBV29-1 and TRBJ2-7, and 9 bases in between align with TRBD2. The specimen was PBMCs. This TCR was recovered from a woman younger than 45 in good health and CMV-seronegative. This receptor has the CDR3 CSVQGMAGGAEQYF. The nucleotide sequence reads TGCAGCGTCCAAGGGATGGCGGGAGGGGCCGAGCAGTACTTC.